The 30 T cell receptor beta chains below were found in one sample sequenced in a study of a mutant IDH1 vaccine in newly diagnosed glioma. The sample's time point: week 5, during vaccination. The content of each vaccine dose was 300 ug of mutant IDH1 20-mer peptide, and topical imiquimod accompanied it. Antigens of these TCRs are unknown. Using immunoSEQ multiplex PCR, the repertoire was profiled, and TCRdb retains in-frame clones only, with some absent. Seen here are around 61,000 clones, approximately 90% observed once, and the top ten hold roughly 5.1%. This specimen consisted of PBMCs, obtained from a glioma patient whose treatment included an IDH1 peptide vaccine. The source of these receptors is a woman in her thirties or forties with glioma.

This chain uses TRBV4-3 with TRBJ1-2; no reliable D call. The CDR3 has 16 residues. The V and J ends lost 0 bases and 6 bases respectively, with 17 bases between them. Germline loops: CDR1 LGHNA, CDR2 YSLEER. CDR3 DNA: TGCGCCAGCAGCCAAGATCTTACGAGCGGAGATCATGGCTACACCTTC. Translating it yields CASSQDLTSGDHGYTF.

This clone was counted only a few times. The chain combines TRBV2 with TRBJ1-4; D remains ambiguous. The germline V gene has CDR1 SNHLY and CDR2 FYNNEI. The V and J ends lost 5 bases and 11 bases respectively, with 15 bases between them. CDR3 length: 13 residues. The CDR3 here is CASSPGTDGKLFF. Written as DNA, the CDR3 is TGTGCCAGCAGTCCCGGAACTGACGGGAAACTGTTTTTT.

The V gene is TRBV4-3, the J gene TRBJ2-3, with 8 nucleotides matching TRBD2. CDR1 LGHNA and CDR2 YSLEER come from the germline V gene. Trimming took 0 bases from V and 3 from J; bases not matched to a gene: 8. The CDR3 loop spans 17 amino acids. This CDR3 is CASSQDWRAGGTDTQYF. DNA for the CDR3: TGCGCCAGCAGCCAAGATTGGAGGGCGGGGGGAACAGATACGCAGTATTTT.

The V call is TRBV21-1, the J call TRBJ1-1; the D segment call TRBD1 is taken from the table without a DNA check. TRBV21-1 is tagged as a pseudogene. The CDR3 is 14 amino acids. The CDR3 nucleotides are TGTGCCAGCAGCAAAGGTCAGGGAAGCACTGAAGCTTTCTTT. Its translation is CASSKGQGSTEAFF.

This sequence joins TRBV15 and TRBJ1-5; D gene unclear. The ends were cut back, 6 bases at V and 5 bases at J, with 8 bases in the middle. This CDR3 comprises 12 residues. Germline CDR1 and CDR2: LNHNV and YYDKDF (reference sequence). Here the CDR3 DNA reads TGTGCCACCAGGGACCTCGATCAGCCCCAGCATTTT. Translating gives CATRDLDQPQHF.

V usage is TRBV6-5 and J usage is TRBJ2-1, with unresolved D. The V gene lost 0 bases and the J gene lost 10 bases, with 13 bases spanning the gap. The germline V gene encodes CDR1 MNHEY and CDR2 SVGAGI. There are 14 residues in the CDR3. In DNA, the CDR3 is TGTGCCAGCAGTTACTCTTCAGGACGGGTAGAGCAGTTCTTC. It codes for CASSYSSGRVEQFF.

This clone was seen only once. V and J are TRBV25-1 and TRBJ1-1; no clear D gene. V was shortened by 1 base and J by 9 bases, with 18 bases between the two germline ends. The CDR3 has 15 residues. Germline loops: CDR1 MGHDK, CDR2 SYGVNS. CDR3 coding DNA: TGTGCCAGCAGTGAATCCCAGTGGTATGGAAGACAAGCTTTCTTT. Translation: CASSESQWYGRQAFF.

The V call is TRBV18, the J call TRBJ2-5; D possibly corresponds to TRBD1 (5 bases). CDR1 and CDR2 (germline): KGHSH, LQKENI. There are 15 residues in the CDR3. V was cut by 3 bases and J by 4 bases, with 15 bases left in between. The CDR3 DNA follows: TGTGCCAGCTCACCTGGACACAAAGACGGAGAGACCCAGTACTTC. As protein: CASSPGHKDGETQYF.

This chain connects TRBV19 to TRBJ1-3; 9 bases map to TRBD1. This CDR3 has 13 amino acids. CDR1 and CDR2 from the germline V gene are LNHDA and SQIVND (reference sequence). V lost 9 bases to trimming and J lost 4 bases; unmatched junction nucleotides: 4. As DNA, the CDR3 is TGTGCCAGCTCCGGGACAGGGGGAAACACCATATATTTT. Translated: CASSGTGGNTIYF.

V gene TRBV7-9 combines with J gene TRBJ2-5; D ambiguous. CDR1 SEHNR and CDR2 FQNEAQ come from the germline V gene (reference sequence). The CDR3 is 14 residues long. V was shortened by 5 bases and J by 5 bases, with 15 bases between the two germline ends. The CDR3 sequence is CASSPARDEETQYF. CDR3 sequence (DNA): TGTGCCAGCAGCCCCGCTCGAGACGAGGAGACCCAGTACTTC.

The V gene is TRBV5-4, the J gene TRBJ2-1; D possibly corresponds to TRBD2 (5 bases). CDR1 and CDR2 (germline): SGHNT, YYREEE (reference sequence). With 0 bases removed from V and 9 bases from J, the gap between germline ends came to 16 bases. CDR3 length equals 15 residues. CDR3 sequence (DNA): TGTGCCAGCAGCTTGGTCGGAGGACCCATCGGTGAGCAGTTCTTC. Translation: CASSLVGGPIGEQFF.

This chain links TRBV25-1 with TRBJ2-7, with TRBD1 identical over 7 bases. The germline CDR1 and CDR2 sequences are MGHDK and SYGVNS. Trimming cost V 5 bases and J 5 bases; bases outside gene matches: 12. This CDR3 comprises 15 residues. CDR3 sequence (DNA): TGTGCCAGCAGTACACCGAAGCTACAGGGGCACGAGCAGTACTTC. Its protein product is CASSTPKLQGHEQYF.

V and J are TRBV18 and TRBJ2-5; D not certain. The CDR3 extends over 11 amino acids. CDR1 is KGHSH, CDR2 LQKENI, per germline. Trimming removed 2 bases from V and 3 bases from J, with 1 base in between. CDR3 coding DNA: TGTGCCAGCTCACCAGAAGAGACCCAGTACTTC. This translates into CASSPEETQYF.

This CDR3 is CASSLQTSSYEQYF. In DNA form, the CDR3 reads TGCGCCAGCAGCTTGCAAACCAGCTCCTACGAGCAGTACTTC. The rearrangement joins TRBV5-1 to TRBJ2-7; D remains ambiguous. V was clipped by 1 base and J by 0 bases, with 8 bases between them. Germline V CDR1 and CDR2: SGHRS, YFSETQ. The CDR3 has 14 amino acids.

The V and J genes are TRBV9 and TRBJ1-2, with D uncertain. V was cut by 0 bases and J by 8 bases, with 11 bases left in between. This CDR3 is 13 amino acids long. From germline, CDR1 is SGDLS and CDR2 YYNGEE. The CDR3 DNA follows: TGTGCCAGCAGCGTAGGAGTAGCGCGGGGCTACACCTTC. Protein product: CASSVGVARGYTF.

V gene TRBV27 combines with J gene TRBJ2-1; TRBD2 might be the D (6 bases). This CDR3 region has 13 residues. V lost 6 bases, J lost 4 bases, and 10 bases lay in between. Germline V CDR1 and CDR2: MNHEY, SMNVEV (reference sequence). The CDR3 loop reads CASRGSGYNEQFF. CDR3 in DNA: TGTGCCAGCAGGGGTAGCGGTTACAATGAGCAGTTCTTC.

The chain couples TRBV4-1 to TRBJ1-1; perhaps TRBD1 as D (6 bases). V shed 4 bases and J shed 1 base, with 22 bases lying between them. Looked up from germline, CDR1 is MGHRA and CDR2 is YSYEKL. The CDR3 runs to 18 residues. The CDR3 DNA reads as TGCGCCAGCAGCCTCGTCGCCGGGGGGACACTTGAGAACACTGAAGCTTTCTTT. Translation: CASSLVAGGTLENTEAFF.

This chain links TRBV27 with TRBJ1-2; D ambiguous. The CDR3 loop spans 12 amino acids. Trimming removed 8 bases from V and 7 bases from J, with 14 bases in between. Germline loops: CDR1 MNHEY, CDR2 SMNVEV (reference sequence). CDR3 bases: TGTGCCAGCGCTATCTTCCCGGGTGGCTACACCTTC. Protein: CASAIFPGGYTF.

The chain is built from TRBV18 and TRBJ2-2; 7 bases match TRBD1. Germline loops: CDR1 KGHSH, CDR2 LQKENI. The CDR3 consists of 20 residues. With 6 bases clipped from V and 3 bases from J, the junction kept 22 bases outside the gene matches. Here the CDR3 reads CASSRRPGTATQTDTGELFF. CDR3 coding DNA: TGTGCCAGCTCCCGTCGACCCGGGACAGCCACCCAAACGGACACCGGGGAGCTGTTTTTT.

V and J are TRBV28 and TRBJ1-1; the D is unclear. The CDR3 is 17 amino acids. V was pared by 3 bases and J by 3 bases, with 20 bases between. Germline CDR1 MDHEN, CDR2 SYDVKM. CDR3 amino acids: CASSFDGRKGFDTEAFF. DNA for the CDR3: TGTGCCAGCAGTTTTGACGGGCGGAAAGGGTTTGACACTGAAGCTTTCTTT.

This chain joins TRBV6-4 and TRBJ1-2, with 9 bases that match TRBD1. CDR1 and CDR2 from the germline V gene are MRHNA and SNTAGT. J was trimmed by 7 bases and V by 3 bases; bases with no gene match: 3. The CDR3 has 13 residues. CDR3 sequence reads: CASSERQGGGYTF. The CDR3 coding sequence is TGTGCCAGCAGTGAAAGACAGGGGGGTGGCTACACCTTC.

This clone has just one count. The rearrangement uses TRBV5-1 and TRBJ2-1; possibly TRBD2 for D (5 bases). The V end lost 4 bases, the J end lost 5 bases, and 13 bases lay between the germline ends. This CDR3 contains 14 residues. Germline CDR1 is SGHRS and CDR2 is YFSETQ. CDR3 in amino acids: CASSPRDNNNEQFF. Written as DNA, the CDR3 is TGCGCCAGCAGCCCCCGGGATAACAACAATGAGCAGTTCTTC.

V and J are TRBV7-9 and TRBJ1-5; D gene unclear. V dropped 4 bases and J dropped 4 bases, with 8 bases sitting between them. There are 13 residues in the CDR3. The V gene's germline CDR1 is SEHNR and CDR2 FQNEAQ (reference sequence). In nucleotides, the CDR3 is TGTGCCAGCAGCTCAAGCACGAATCAGCCCCAGCATTTT. This codes for CASSSSTNQPQHF.

This chain uses TRBV9 with TRBJ2-7; tentative D call: TRBD2 (7 bases). CDR1 and CDR2 from the germline V gene are SGDLS and YYNGEE. The CDR3 spans 16 residues. The V and J ends lost 0 bases and 0 bases respectively, with 13 bases between them. The CDR3 DNA is TGTGCCAGCAGCGTAGCGGCGGGGGCGAGCTCCTACGAGCAGTACTTC. The encoded protein is CASSVAAGASSYEQYF. The full variable domain, with the rest looked up from reference TRBV9 and TRBJ2-7, is DSGVTQTPKHLITATGQRVTLRCSPRSGDLSVYWYQQSLDQGLQFLIQYYNGEERAKGNILERFSAQQFPDLHSELNLSSLELGDSALYFCASSVAAGASSYEQYFGPGTRLTVT.

The genes are TRBV7-2 and TRBJ2-1, with TRBD2 matching 7 bases. Losses at the gene ends were 6 bases for V and 7 bases for J; bases not matched to a gene: 6. This CDR3 contains 13 residues. Per the germline V gene, CDR1 is SGHTA and CDR2 is FQGNSA. The CDR3: CASSLERGNEQFF. As DNA, the CDR3 is TGTGCCAGCAGTCTTGAGCGGGGAAATGAGCAGTTCTTC.

The V gene is TRBV28, the J gene TRBJ1-3, with a possible D match to TRBD1 (5 bases). The germline CDR1 and CDR2 sequences are MDHEN and SYDVKM. The CDR3 runs to 14 residues. The V gene lost 6 bases and the J gene lost 0 bases, with 9 bases spanning the gap. In DNA, the CDR3 is TGTGCCAGCAGCCTGACAGTCTCTGGAAACACCATATATTTT. It is translated as CASSLTVSGNTIYF.

The chain recombines TRBV7-2 with TRBJ1-6, with TRBD1 as a possible D gene (5 bases). Germline CDR1 is SGHTA and CDR2 is FQGNSA. The length of the CDR3 is 15 residues. Trimming pared 3 bases from V and 3 bases from J, leaving 9 bases between. Written as DNA, the CDR3 is TGTGCCAGCAGCTTGCGGGGCCTCTATAATTCACCCCTCCACTTT. It codes for CASSLRGLYNSPLHF.

The table lists this clone with a count of one. The rearrangement joins TRBV19 to TRBJ2-7; D gene uncertain. Trimming removed 4 bases at V and 3 bases at J, with 7 bases between. Germline lookup yields CDR1 LNHDA and CDR2 SQIVND (reference sequence). This CDR3 contains 12 residues. In DNA form, the CDR3 reads TGTGCCAGTAGTACCCTTGGCTACGAGCAGTACTTC. Its protein product is CASSTLGYEQYF.

The chain is built from TRBV4-2 and TRBJ2-5, with TRBD2 matching 7 bases. The CDR3 is 15 amino acids. CDR1 is LGHNA, CDR2 YNFKEQ, per germline. The V segment lost 0 bases and the J segment 4 bases; nucleotides outside the gene matches: 5. The CDR3 sequence is CASSQDPGRGETQYF. CDR3 nucleotide sequence: TGTGCCAGCAGCCAAGATCCGGGGAGGGGAGAGACCCAGTACTTC.

V usage is TRBV6-6 and J usage is TRBJ1-1, with 8 bases that match TRBD1. The CDR3 extends over 14 amino acids. The V gene's germline CDR1 is MNHNY and CDR2 SVGAGI (reference sequence). J lost 1 base, V lost 10 bases, and 8 bases had no gene match. Here the CDR3 reads CATRRDRWNTEAFF. In DNA, the CDR3 is TGTGCCACCAGGAGGGACAGGTGGAACACTGAAGCTTTCTTT.